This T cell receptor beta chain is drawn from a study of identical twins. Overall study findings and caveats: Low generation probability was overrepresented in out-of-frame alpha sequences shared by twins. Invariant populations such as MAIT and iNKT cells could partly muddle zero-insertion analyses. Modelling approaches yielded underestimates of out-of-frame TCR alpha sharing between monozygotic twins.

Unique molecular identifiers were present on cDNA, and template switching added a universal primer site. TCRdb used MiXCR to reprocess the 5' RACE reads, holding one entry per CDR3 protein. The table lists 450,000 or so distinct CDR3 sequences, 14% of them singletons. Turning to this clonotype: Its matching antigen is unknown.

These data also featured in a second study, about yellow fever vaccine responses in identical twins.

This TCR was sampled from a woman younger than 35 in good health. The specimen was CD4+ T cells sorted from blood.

CDR3 amino acids: CASSLLAGDQETQYF. CDR3 DNA: TGTGCCAGCAGTTTGCTAGCGGGGGACCAAGAGACCCAGTACTTC. The chain is built from TRBV28 and TRBJ2-5; 10 bases line up with TRBD2. This CDR3 spans 15 amino acids. V shed 3 bases and J 0 bases; nucleotides not matched to a gene: 1. Germline CDR1 is MDHEN and CDR2 is SYDVKM.